What follows are 5 T cell receptor beta chains derived from one specimen sequenced in a study of T cells after yellow fever vaccination. TCRdb re-derived calls from the 5' RACE reads in MiXCR, one entry per CDR3 protein. The table lists 150,000 to 200,000 distinct CDR3 sequences, approximately 10% of them singletons. This sample comprised CD8+ T cells sorted from PBMCs, obtained 15 days after the yellow fever booster vaccination. The source of these receptors is a man aged 18 to 35 who received the YFV17D yellow fever vaccine.

Only a few counts were recorded for this clonotype. J is TRBJ2-3 and V is TRBV9; possibly TRBD2 for D (6 bases). The CDR3 has 17 residues. Per the germline V gene, CDR1 is SGDLS and CDR2 is YYNGEE. V lost 0 bases, J lost 2 bases, and 16 bases lay in between. For the CDR3, the DNA is TGTGCCAGCAGCGTAGGGCCGGCGGGACGAGTCACAGATACGCAGTATTTT. Protein: CASSVGPAGRVTDTQYF.

This clonotype was observed a few times. The V gene is TRBV9, the J gene TRBJ1-3; the D is unclear. The V end lost 0 bases, the J end lost 2 bases, and 15 bases lay between the germline ends. Germline assignment: CDR1 SGDLS and CDR2 YYNGEE. The CDR3 sequence is 17 residues long. CDR3 sequence (DNA): TGTGCCAGCAGCGTAGCACTATCCCCAAGGCCTGGAAACACCATATATTTT. Translated, it gives CASSVALSPRPGNTIYF.

This clonotype was counted only a few times. The gene calls are TRBV9 and TRBJ1-6; no clear D. CDR1 is SGDLS and CDR2 is YYNGEE in the germline V gene. This CDR3 comprises 14 residues. Trimming pared 3 bases from V and 2 bases from J, leaving 6 bases between. The CDR3 DNA is TGTGCCAGCAGCGAGACCCCCTATAATTCACCCCTCCACTTT. Its translation is CASSETPYNSPLHF.

The rearrangement links TRBV14 to TRBJ2-7, with TRBD2 identical over 12 bases. Looked up from germline, CDR1 is SGHDN and CDR2 is FVKESK. The trim removed 4 bases at V and 0 bases at J, leaving 1 base unmatched. The CDR3 length is 15 residues. CDR3 nucleotides: TGTGCCAGCAGCCGGACTAGCGGGAACTCCTACGAGCAGTACTTC. It codes for CASSRTSGNSYEQYF.

The chain is built from TRBV12-3 or TRBV12-4 and TRBJ1-1; the D is unclear. The germline V and J ends were trimmed by 10 bases and 3 bases, with 15 bases remaining between them. There are 13 residues in the CDR3. Written as DNA, the CDR3 is TGTGCCACCATCCATTCTTCGGACACTGAAGCTTTCTTT. Translation: CATIHSSDTEAFF.